This T cell receptor beta chain was documented in a study of cytomegalovirus exposure and HLA in healthy donors. Measured with immunoSEQ multiplex PCR; TCRdb has only the in-frame clones, and not every one. The sample consists of 150,000 to 200,000 clones, 84% of them appearing once. The CDR3 has 12 residues. V was trimmed by 7 bases and J by 5 bases, leaving 11 bases between them. Germline assignment: CDR1 SNHLY and CDR2 FYNNEI. Material: PBMCs. The receptor was derived from a man between 18 and 29 years old in good health and CMV-seropositive. The V gene is TRBV2, the J gene TRBJ2-5; D is uncertain. CDR3 sequence: CASMSISETQYF. CDR3 nucleotides: TGTGCCAGCATGAGTATCTCGGAGACCCAGTACTTC.